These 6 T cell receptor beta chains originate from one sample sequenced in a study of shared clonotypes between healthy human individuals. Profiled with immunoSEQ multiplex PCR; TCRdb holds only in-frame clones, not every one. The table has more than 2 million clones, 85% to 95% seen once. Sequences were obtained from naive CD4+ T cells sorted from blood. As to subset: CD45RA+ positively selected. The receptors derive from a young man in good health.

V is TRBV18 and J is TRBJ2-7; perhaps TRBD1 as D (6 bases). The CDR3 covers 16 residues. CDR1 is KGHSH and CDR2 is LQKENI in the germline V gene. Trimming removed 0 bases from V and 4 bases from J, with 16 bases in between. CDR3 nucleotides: TGTGCCAGCTCACCACCGGCCCAGGGGCTTAATTACGAGCAGTACTTC. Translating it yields CASSPPAQGLNYEQYF.

Here the CDR3 reads CASSLGDRIYGFTF. The CDR3 region has the DNA TGTGCCAGCAGCTTGGGGGACAGGATCTATGGATTCACCTTC. The chain uses TRBV5-6 and TRBJ1-2, with 8 bases lining up with TRBD1. The CDR3 loop spans 14 amino acids. The germline CDR1 and CDR2 sequences are SGHDT and YYEEEE. Trimming at V came to 0 bases and at J to 13 bases, leaving 11 bases not matched to a gene.

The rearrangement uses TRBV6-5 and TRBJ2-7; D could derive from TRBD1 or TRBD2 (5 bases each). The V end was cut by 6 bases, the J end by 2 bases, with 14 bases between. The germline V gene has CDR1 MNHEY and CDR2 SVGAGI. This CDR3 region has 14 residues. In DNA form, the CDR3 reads TGTGCCAGCAGCTCCGGGACGACGACCTACGAGCAGTACTTC. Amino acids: CASSSGTTTYEQYF.

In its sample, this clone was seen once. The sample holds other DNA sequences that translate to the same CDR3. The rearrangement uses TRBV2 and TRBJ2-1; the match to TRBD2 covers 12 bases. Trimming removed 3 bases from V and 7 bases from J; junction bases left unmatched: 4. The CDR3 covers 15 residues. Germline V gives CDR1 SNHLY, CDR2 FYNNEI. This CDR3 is CASSDLAGGPNEQFF. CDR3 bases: TGTGCCAGCAGTGATCTAGCGGGGGGGCCTAATGAGCAGTTCTTC.

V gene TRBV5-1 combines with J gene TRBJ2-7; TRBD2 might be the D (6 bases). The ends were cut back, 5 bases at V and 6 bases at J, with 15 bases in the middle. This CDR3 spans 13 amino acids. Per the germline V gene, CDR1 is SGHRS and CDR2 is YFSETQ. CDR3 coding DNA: TGCGCCAGCAGGCGGGGCCCGGACCCCGAGCAGTACTTC. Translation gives CASRRGPDPEQYF.

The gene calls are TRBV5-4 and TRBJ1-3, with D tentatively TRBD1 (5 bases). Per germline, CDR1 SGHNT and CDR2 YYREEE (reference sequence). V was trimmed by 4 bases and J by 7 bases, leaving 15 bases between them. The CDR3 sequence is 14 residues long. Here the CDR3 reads CASSPQPGGNTIYF. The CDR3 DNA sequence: TGTGCCAGCAGCCCACAACCTGGGGGGAACACCATATATTTT.